The 18 T cell receptor beta chains given below trace back to one sample, sequenced in a study of cytomegalovirus exposure and HLA in healthy donors (dated by TCRdb to about 2017). The library was obtained by the immunoSEQ multiplex PCR assay. For the multiplex PCR, a mixture combining 60 forward primers for TCR Vbeta segments and 13 reverse primers for TCR Jbeta segments was used. TCRdb limited this immuneACCESS table to in-frame rearrangements with V and J called. A share of clones is missing; checked studies link under half to unresolved V genes, and the rest is unexplained. For this sample, the table gives about 130,000 clones. The top ten hold roughly 2% of the sample. The sequenced sample was PBMCs. These receptors all come from a woman in her fifties or sixties in good health and CMV-seronegative.

This CDR3 is CASSLRQDNEKLFF. In DNA, the CDR3 is TGTGCCAGCAGCTTGAGACAGGATAATGAAAAACTGTTTTTT. This chain joins TRBV5-4 and TRBJ1-4, with a tentative D call TRBD1 (6 bases). V gave up 1 base and J gave up 4 bases, with 8 bases separating them. This CDR3 contains 14 residues. Germline V gives CDR1 SGHNT, CDR2 YYREEE (reference sequence). The full variable domain, rest sourced from reference TRBV5-4 and TRBJ1-4, is ETGVTQSPTHLIKTRGQQVTLRCSSQSGHNTVSWYQQALGQGPQFIFQYYREEENGRGNFPPRFSGLQFPNYSSELNVNALELDDSALYLCASSLRQDNEKLFFGSGTQLSVL.

The CDR3: CASSRDKLYGYTF. CDR3 sequence (DNA): TGTGCCAGCTCCCGGGACAAACTCTATGGCTACACCTTC. The chain couples TRBV6-6 to TRBJ1-2, with D maybe TRBD1 (6 bases). The CDR3 spans 13 residues. V gave up 8 bases and J gave up 4 bases, with 14 bases separating them. Germline V gene sequence: CDR1 MNHNY, CDR2 SVGAGI (reference sequence).

This chain connects TRBV25-1 to TRBJ2-3; 11 bases are shared with TRBD2. Germline V gene lookup returns CDR1 MGHDK and CDR2 SYGVNS. With V trimmed by 1 base and J by 5 bases, 2 bases remained unmatched. There are 15 residues in the CDR3. This CDR3 is CASSEFGLAGDTQYF. CDR3 DNA sequence: TGTGCCAGCAGTGAATTCGGACTAGCGGGAGATACGCAGTATTTT.

The rearrangement links TRBV6-1 to TRBJ2-2; D might be TRBD1 (5 bases). The CDR3 contains 13 residues. Germline V gives CDR1 MNHNS, CDR2 SASEGT. Trimming removed 7 bases from V and 2 bases from J, with 8 bases in between. The CDR3 DNA reads as TGTGCCAGCAATCAGGGTAACACCGGGGAGCTGTTTTTT. It encodes CASNQGNTGELFF.

V is TRBV10-1 and J is TRBJ2-7; TRBD1 agrees at 8 bases. The CDR3 extends over 14 amino acids. Germline V gene sequence: CDR1 WNHNN, CDR2 SYGVQD (reference sequence). The trim removed 5 bases at V and 3 bases at J, leaving 6 bases unmatched. The CDR3 sequence is CASSKDRERYEQYF. DNA of the CDR3: TGCGCCAGCAGTAAGGACAGGGAGCGCTACGAGCAGTACTTC.

Comments on this clone: Other DNA sequences within the sample encode an identical CDR3. This CDR3 reads CASSEQGDSNQPQHF. The CDR3 DNA reads as TGTGCCAGCAGTGAGCAGGGGGATAGCAATCAGCCCCAGCATTTT. This rearrangement joins TRBV2 to TRBJ1-5; TRBD1 agrees at 7 bases. The CDR3 contains 15 residues. The germline CDR1 and CDR2 sequences are SNHLY and FYNNEI. V shed 3 bases and J 0 bases; nucleotides not matched to a gene: 2.

The J gene is TRBJ2-1, the V gene TRBV29-1; TRBD2 agrees at 12 bases. In germline, CDR1 is SQVTM, CDR2 ANQGSEA. CDR3 length: 16 amino acids. Trimming cost V 5 bases and J 6 bases; bases outside gene matches: 11. CDR3 sequence reads: CSVLPRLAGEGNEQFF. CDR3 bases: TGCAGCGTTCTCCCTAGACTAGCGGGAGAGGGCAATGAGCAGTTCTTC.

Points on this clone: This sample includes further DNA sequences coding for the same CDR3. This chain joins TRBV29-1 and TRBJ1-5, with unresolved D. Per the germline V gene, CDR1 is SQVTM and CDR2 is ANQGSEA. The CDR3 is made up of 11 amino acids. Trimming took off 4 bases at V and 6 bases at J, with 7 bases between the two ends. The CDR3 spells CSVGEGQPQHF. The CDR3, as DNA: TGCAGCGTTGGTGAGGGTCAGCCCCAGCATTTT.

The V and J genes are TRBV18 and TRBJ1-1, with D perhaps matching TRBD1 (6 bases). Trimming took 8 bases from V and 5 from J, leaving 15 bases between them. CDR1 KGHSH and CDR2 LQKENI come from the germline V gene. This CDR3 has 13 residues. In DNA, the CDR3 is TGTGCCAGCCGTGCGGGGGCCGGGACTGAAGCTTTCTTT. Translation gives CASRAGAGTEAFF.

The V and J genes are TRBV11-3 and TRBJ2-2, with 7 bases fitting TRBD1. Trimming removed 5 bases from V and 6 bases from J; junction bases left unmatched: 9. This CDR3 has 15 residues. Per germline, CDR1 SGHNT and CDR2 YENEEA. Written as DNA, the CDR3 is TGTGCCAGCAGCATCGGGACAGCCCGGCCCGGGGAGCTGTTTTTT. It encodes CASSIGTARPGELFF.

The chain uses TRBV11-2 and TRBJ2-2, with D unclear. The CDR3 consists of 14 residues. Trimming pared 0 bases from V and 2 bases from J, leaving 4 bases between. Per the germline V gene, CDR1 is SGHAT and CDR2 is FQNNGV. CDR3 in amino acids: CASSLDRNTGELFF. CDR3 DNA: TGTGCCAGCAGCTTAGACAGAAACACCGGGGAGCTGTTTTTT.

J is TRBJ1-1 and V is TRBV19; 8 bases line up with TRBD1. The CDR3 has 16 residues. Per the germline V gene, CDR1 is LNHDA and CDR2 is SQIVND (reference sequence). V was pared by 5 bases and J by 8 bases, with 16 bases of the junction left unmatched. CDR3 nucleotides: TGTGCCAGTAGTCCACAGGCGGGGCAGGGGGCTAGGGAAGCTTTCTTT. It is translated as CASSPQAGQGAREAFF.

The V and J genes are TRBV5-6 and TRBJ2-4, with TRBD1 as a possible D gene (6 bases). Trimming stripped 5 bases from V and 6 bases from J, with 18 bases between. CDR3 length: 15 amino acids. Germline V gene data show CDR1 as SGHDT and CDR2 as YYEEEE. DNA of the CDR3: TGTGCCAGCAGTTCGCGCGGCGAAGGGGGAAACATTCAGTACTTC. This gives the protein CASSSRGEGGNIQYF.

The genes are TRBV7-3 and TRBJ2-5, with 8 bases identical to TRBD2. The CDR3 is made up of 17 amino acids. Germline V gene sequence: CDR1 SGHTA, CDR2 FQGTGA. Trimming removed 1 base from V and 5 bases from J; junction bases left unmatched: 12. CDR3 region: CASSLMGGREGRETQYF. CDR3 nucleotides: TGTGCCAGCAGCTTAATGGGGGGTCGGGAGGGCCGGGAGACCCAGTACTTC.

V is TRBV9 and J is TRBJ1-2, with D tentatively TRBD1 (6 bases). CDR3 size: 15 residues. V dropped 4 bases and J dropped 0 bases, with 13 bases sitting between them. The germline CDR1 and CDR2 sequences are SGDLS and YYNGEE. The CDR3 protein is CASSPNRVANYGYTF. The CDR3 region has the DNA TGTGCCAGCAGCCCGAACAGGGTGGCTAACTATGGCTACACCTTC.

The V gene is TRBV6-6, the J gene TRBJ2-5; D possibly corresponds to TRBD2 (6 bases). CDR3 length equals 14 residues. Per the germline V gene, CDR1 is MNHNY and CDR2 is SVGAGI (reference sequence). V lost 6 bases and J lost 4, with 15 bases in between. The CDR3 region is CASRTGTGGETQYF. CDR3 coding DNA: TGTGCCAGCAGAACCGGGACTGGGGGAGAGACCCAGTACTTC.

About this clone: Other DNA sequences of this sample code for an identical CDR3. This rearrangement joins TRBV19 to TRBJ1-1; D might be TRBD1 (6 bases). With 3 bases removed from V and 2 bases from J, the gap between germline ends came to 10 bases. There are 14 residues in the CDR3. Germline lookup yields CDR1 LNHDA and CDR2 SQIVND (reference sequence). The CDR3 region is CASSMGGGNTEAFF. In DNA form, the CDR3 reads TGTGCCAGTAGTATGGGTGGGGGCAACACTGAAGCTTTCTTT.

The chain combines TRBV28 with TRBJ1-5; D gene ambiguous. The CDR3 extends over 14 amino acids. The V gene's germline CDR1 is MDHEN and CDR2 SYDVKM. Trimming left V 1 base short and J 2 bases short, with 6 bases between. For the CDR3, the DNA is TGTGCCAGCAGTTTATCGGTCGGCAATCAGCCCCAGCATTTT. It codes for CASSLSVGNQPQHF.